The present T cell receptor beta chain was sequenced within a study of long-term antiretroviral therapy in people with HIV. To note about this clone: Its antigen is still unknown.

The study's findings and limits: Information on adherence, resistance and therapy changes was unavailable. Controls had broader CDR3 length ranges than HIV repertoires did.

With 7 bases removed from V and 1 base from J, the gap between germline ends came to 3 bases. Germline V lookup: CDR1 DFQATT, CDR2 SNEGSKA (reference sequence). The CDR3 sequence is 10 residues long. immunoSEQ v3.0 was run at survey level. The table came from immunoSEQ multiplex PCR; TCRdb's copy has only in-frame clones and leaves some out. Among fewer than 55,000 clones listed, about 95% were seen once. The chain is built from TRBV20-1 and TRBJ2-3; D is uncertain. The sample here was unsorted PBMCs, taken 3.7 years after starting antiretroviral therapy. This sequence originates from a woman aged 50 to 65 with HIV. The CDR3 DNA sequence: TGCAGTGGGGGCACAGATACGCAGTATTTT. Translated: CSGGTDTQYF.